The next 4 T cell receptor beta chains were all read from a single sample in a study of cytomegalovirus exposure and HLA in healthy donors (dated by TCRdb to 2016 to 2017). To prepare the library, the immunoSEQ multiplex PCR assay was applied. For the multiplex PCR, a mixture combining 60 forward primers for TCR Vbeta segments and 13 reverse primers for TCR Jbeta segments was used. The source is immuneACCESS, and TCRdb retained only in-frame sequences with V and J called. Part of the clones is not carried over; for the studies checked, unresolved V genes explain less than half of this, and the remainder is unexplained. The sample table contains under 200,000 clones; only one count was recorded for 82% of them. The ten largest clonotypes hold about 1.5% of the sample. Sequencing input: PBMCs. These receptors were collected from a woman between 18 and 30 years old in good health and CMV-seronegative.

This clone was counted only a few times. V gene TRBV7-2 combines with J gene TRBJ2-2; 8 nucleotides align to TRBD2. Per germline, CDR1 SGHTA and CDR2 FQGNSA. The CDR3 runs to 15 residues. Trimming at V came to 1 base and at J to 5 bases, leaving 3 bases not matched to a gene. The CDR3 here is CASSLVSSGTGELFF. CDR3 DNA sequence: TGTGCCAGCAGCTTAGTTTCTAGCGGGACCGGGGAGCTGTTTTTT. The entire variable domain, with the rest obtained from reference TRBV7-2 and TRBJ2-2, is as follows: GAGVSQSPSNKVTEKGKDVELRCDPISGHTALYWYRQSLGQGLEFLIYFQGNSAPDKSGLPSDRFSAERTGGSVSTLTIQRTQQEDSAVYLCASSLVSSGTGELFFGEGSRLTVL.

This clone showed up just a few times. The chain carries TRBV5-1 and TRBJ2-6; 9 positions match TRBD2. Trimming took 3 bases from V and 0 from J; bases not matched to a gene: 10. The CDR3 loop spans 19 amino acids. Germline CDR1 is SGHRS and CDR2 is YFSETQ. This chain's CDR3 is CASSWSLAGPRSGANVLTF. The CDR3 DNA reads TGCGCCAGCAGCTGGTCTCTAGCGGGACCCCGCTCTGGGGCCAACGTCCTGACTTTC.

The chain couples TRBV15 to TRBJ2-3, with unresolved D. Germline V gives CDR1 LNHNV, CDR2 YYDKDF (reference sequence). V was clipped by 4 bases and J by 5 bases, with 16 bases between them. This CDR3 has 15 amino acids. CDR3 protein: CATSKPGRDRDTQYF. Here the CDR3 DNA reads TGTGCCACCAGCAAACCGGGTCGAGATCGAGATACGCAGTATTTT.

The chain joins TRBV12-2 to TRBJ1-4; TRBD1 was called by the table and not checked on the DNA. TRBV12-2 is shown as a pseudogene. This CDR3 spans 16 amino acids. CDR3 amino acids: CASRRRGDRGHGKLFF. DNA of the CDR3: TGTGCAAGTCGCCGTAGAGGGGACAGGGGGCATGGAAAACTGTTTTTT.